This passage covers 14 T cell receptor beta chains from one sample sequenced in a study of T cells in Graves' hyperthyroidism and ophthalmopathy. Researchers took RNA transcripts and amplified the TCR beta CDR3 regions from them. In the first-round RT-PCR of the TCR CDR3, the HTBI primer set was used. TCRdb processed the multiplex PCR reads anew with MiXCR; each CDR3 protein has one entry. The repertoire holds hundreds of thousands of distinct CDR3 sequences, with about 45% as singletons. The sample comprised peripheral blood or thyroid tissue (not recorded which). The origin of the receptors is an adult man with Graves' disease, either hyperthyroidism or ophthalmopathy (not recorded which).

The rearrangement uses TRBV7-2 and TRBJ1-5, with D perhaps TRBD1 (6 bases). This CDR3 has 13 amino acids. The V gene lost 5 bases and the J gene lost 11 bases, with 16 bases spanning the gap. The germline CDR1 and CDR2 sequences are SGHTA and FQGNSA. The CDR3 here is CASSVGGGEAQHF. CDR3 DNA: TGTGCCAGCAGCGTAGGGGGGGGGGAGGCCCAGCATTTT.

This clonotype showed up just once. A read error may be the cause here, since a much bigger clone is one base away. The CDR3 protein is CASKRQGRAEKLFF. CDR3 DNA: TGTGCCAGCAAGCGGCAGGGGAGGGCTGAAAAACTGTTTTTT. This chain connects TRBV2 to TRBJ1-4, with D possibly being TRBD1 (6 bases). The CDR3 covers 14 residues. The germline gives CDR1 SNHLY, CDR2 FYNNEI. Trimming pared 7 bases from V and 7 bases from J, leaving 16 bases between. The full variable domain, its missing parts supplied by reference TRBV2 and TRBJ1-4, is EPEVTQTPSHQVTQMGQEVILRCVPISNHLYFYWYRQILGQKVEFLVSFYNNEISEKSEIFDDQFSVERPDGSNFTLKIRSTKLEDSAMYFCASKRQGRAEKLFFGSGTQLSVL.

The chain joins TRBV7-6 to TRBJ1-4, with 10 nucleotides matching TRBD1. Germline V gives CDR1 SGHVS, CDR2 FNYEAQ. The CDR3 has 16 amino acids. V trimming: 5 bases; J trimming: 4 bases; junction bases outside the gene matches: 7. CDR3 DNA sequence: TGTGCCAGCAGCCCTCAGGACAGGGGGTTTAATGAAAAACTGTTTTTT. Protein product: CASSPQDRGFNEKLFF.

The V call is TRBV9, the J call TRBJ1-3, with a possible D match to TRBD1 (5 bases). Germline CDR1 is SGDLS and CDR2 is YYNGEE. CDR3 length: 16 amino acids. V lost 0 bases and J lost 0, with 10 bases in between. CDR3: CASSVAPDNSGNTIYF. CDR3 sequence (DNA): TGTGCCAGCAGCGTAGCCCCGGACAACTCTGGAAACACCATATATTTT.

This clonotype was seen many times. The CDR3 coding sequence is TGCAGTGCTAGTGCAGCTCAAGAGACCCAGTACTTC. Protein product: CSASAAQETQYF. The chain uses TRBV20-1 and TRBJ2-5; the D is unclear. Germline V gives CDR1 DFQATT, CDR2 SNEGSKA (reference sequence). Trimming shortened V by 3 bases and J by 2 bases, and 7 bases separated the two germline ends. The CDR3 extends over 12 amino acids.

This chain links TRBV7-9 with TRBJ1-1; 9 positions agree with TRBD1. This CDR3 is 16 amino acids long. The V gene's germline CDR1 is SEHNR and CDR2 FQNEAQ (reference sequence). The V and J ends lost 2 bases and 1 base, in that order; junction bases with no gene match: 5. The CDR3 here is CASSLSGQGGNTEAFF. The CDR3 region has the DNA TGTGCCAGCAGCTTATCGGGACAGGGCGGGAACACTGAAGCTTTCTTT.

The rearrangement uses TRBV3-1 and TRBJ1-2, with a weak D call TRBD1 (6 bases). The CDR3 is 14 residues long. V shed 6 bases and J shed 4 bases, with 15 bases lying between them. Per germline, CDR1 LGHDT and CDR2 YNNKEL (reference sequence). The CDR3 nucleotides read TGTGCCAGCAGTGAGTTGGGGGCTCGCTATGGCTACACCTTC. Its protein product is CASSELGARYGYTF.

This clonotype was seen just once. This chain links TRBV20-1 with TRBJ2-7, with 13 bases lining up with TRBD2. This CDR3 is 17 amino acids long. Germline loops: CDR1 DFQATT, CDR2 SNEGSKA (reference sequence). The junction had 15 bases not matched to a gene; V was cut back by 4 bases and J by 6 bases. The CDR3 DNA follows: TGCAGTGCTACTCTGACCGGGACTAGCGGGATAGGTGGCGAGCAGTACTTC. Translated, it gives CSATLTGTSGIGGEQYF.

The chain combines TRBV20-1 with TRBJ1-1; D perhaps matches TRBD1 (5 bases). V lost 5 bases to trimming and J lost 2 bases, with 12 bases between them. Germline CDR1 reads DFQATT; CDR2 reads SNEGSKA (reference sequence). The CDR3 has 13 amino acids. CDR3 sequence: CSADPQGNTEAFF. The CDR3 bases are TGCAGTGCTGACCCCCAGGGAAACACTGAAGCTTTCTTT.

This clonotype showed up just once. Lacking the conserved final phenylalanine or tryptophan, this CDR3 likely reflects a read error. It is unclear where the CDR3 begins or ends on the DNA, so no DNA is shown, and the CDR3 is as TCRdb lists it. The genes are TRBV7-9 and TRBJ2-5; the DNA was not compared with TRBD1, the D call given in the table. The CDR3 spans 9 amino acids, including both terminal residues. Germline V gives CDR1 SEHNR, CDR2 FQNEAQ (reference sequence). This chain's CDR3 is CASSLTRDR.

The table lists this clonotype with many counts. V usage is TRBV7-3 and J usage is TRBJ1-5; maybe TRBD1 (5 bases). The CDR3 sequence is 16 residues long. Trimming stripped 0 bases from V and 0 bases from J, with 9 bases between. The germline gives CDR1 SGHTA, CDR2 FQGTGA. CDR3 amino acids: CASSLTVGDSNQPQHF. In nucleotides, the CDR3 is TGTGCCAGCAGCTTAACGGTAGGGGATAGCAATCAGCCCCAGCATTTT.

V is TRBV6-1 and J is TRBJ2-7; no definite D call. V gave up 11 bases and J gave up 3 bases, with 11 bases separating them. From germline, CDR1 is MNHNS and CDR2 SASEGT. The CDR3 totals 11 residues. The CDR3 DNA is TGTGCCGGCACCGATATCTACGAGCAGTACTTC. This encodes CAGTDIYEQYF.

The CDR3 DNA sequence: TGCAGTGCTAGAGATTTGGGGACTAGCGGGACCTCCTACGAGCAGTACTTC. Translated, it gives CSARDLGTSGTSYEQYF. The V and J genes are TRBV20-1 and TRBJ2-7; 13 positions match TRBD2. Losses at the gene ends were 0 bases for V and 0 bases for J; bases not matched to a gene: 5. Germline-derived CDR1 and CDR2 are DFQATT and SNEGSKA (reference sequence). The CDR3 runs 17 residues.

A remark on this clonotype: A single base separates this from a much larger clone, so it may be a read error. V is TRBV11-2 and J is TRBJ2-5, with 9 positions matching TRBD2. Germline assignment: CDR1 SGHAT and CDR2 FQNNGV. There are 16 residues in the CDR3. Germline trimming cut 5 bases from V and 5 bases from J; bases unmatched to any gene: 12. The DNA for the CDR3 is TGTGCCAGCAGCCCTACTGGCGGGAGGGCCGGTGAGACCCAGTACTTC. Translation: CASSPTGGRAGETQYF.